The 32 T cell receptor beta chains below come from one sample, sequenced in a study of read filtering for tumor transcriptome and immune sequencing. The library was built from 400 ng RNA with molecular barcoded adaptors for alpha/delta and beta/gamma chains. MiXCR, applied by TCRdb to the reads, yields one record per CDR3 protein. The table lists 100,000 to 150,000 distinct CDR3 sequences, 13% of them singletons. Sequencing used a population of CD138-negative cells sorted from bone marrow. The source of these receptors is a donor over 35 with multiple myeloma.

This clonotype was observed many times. Here the CDR3 DNA reads TGTGCCAGCAGCGTAGGATTAGCTGCAGATACGCAGTATTTT. This gives the protein CASSVGLAADTQYF. The chain has TRBV9 and TRBJ2-3; D is unclear. V lost 0 bases and J lost 4, with 9 bases in between. CDR3 length: 14 residues. The V gene's germline CDR1 is SGDLS and CDR2 YYNGEE.

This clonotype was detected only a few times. CDR3 coding DNA: TGCAGCGTGCAAAGGCTAGCGGGAGGCCAAGAGACCCAGTACTTC. It is translated as CSVQRLAGGQETQYF. The V gene is TRBV29-1, the J gene TRBJ2-5, with 11 nucleotides matching TRBD2. CDR3 length equals 15 residues. The germline V gene has CDR1 SQVTM and CDR2 ANQGSEA. Losses at the gene ends were 6 bases for V and 1 base for J; bases not matched to a gene: 7.

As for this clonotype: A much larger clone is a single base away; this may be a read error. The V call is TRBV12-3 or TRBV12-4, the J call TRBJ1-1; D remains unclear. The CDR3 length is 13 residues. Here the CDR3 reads CASTPISLTEAYF. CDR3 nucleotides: TGTGCCAGCACCCCTATAAGCCTCACTGAAGCTTACTTT.

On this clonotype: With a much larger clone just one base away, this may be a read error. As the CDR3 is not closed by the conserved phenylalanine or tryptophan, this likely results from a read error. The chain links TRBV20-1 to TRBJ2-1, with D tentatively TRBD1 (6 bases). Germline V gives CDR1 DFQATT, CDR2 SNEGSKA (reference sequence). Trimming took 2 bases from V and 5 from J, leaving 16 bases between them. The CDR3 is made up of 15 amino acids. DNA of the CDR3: TGCAGTGCTAGATCCTATGTGGGGGCCGACAATGAGCAGTTCCTC. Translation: CSARSYVGADNEQFL.

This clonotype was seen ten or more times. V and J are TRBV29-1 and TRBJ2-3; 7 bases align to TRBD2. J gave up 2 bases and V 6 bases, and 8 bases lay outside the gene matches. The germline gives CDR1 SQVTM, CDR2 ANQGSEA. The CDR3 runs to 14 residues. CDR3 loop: CSVTWDYITDTQYF. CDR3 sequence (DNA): TGCAGCGTCACTTGGGACTACATCACAGATACGCAGTATTTT.

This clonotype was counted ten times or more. CDR3 region: CAIRWGTEAFF. CDR3 nucleotides: TGTGCCATCAGGTGGGGGACTGAAGCTTTCTTT. The rearrangement links TRBV10-3 to TRBJ1-1; TRBD1 might be the D (5 bases). Germline V CDR1 and CDR2: ENHRY, SYGVKD. Trimming took off 6 bases at V and 5 bases at J, with 7 bases between the two ends. CDR3 length: 11 residues.

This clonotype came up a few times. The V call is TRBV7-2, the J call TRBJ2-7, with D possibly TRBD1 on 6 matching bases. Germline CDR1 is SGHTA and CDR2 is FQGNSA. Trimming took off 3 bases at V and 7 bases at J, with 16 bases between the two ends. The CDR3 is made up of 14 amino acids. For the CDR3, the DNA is TGTGCCAGCAGCTTGGCCTCAGGGGTGGGGGAGCAGTACTTC. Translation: CASSLASGVGEQYF. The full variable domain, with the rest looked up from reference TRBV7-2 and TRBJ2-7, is GAGVSQSPSNKVTEKGKDVELRCDPISGHTALYWYRQSLGQGLEFLIYFQGNSAPDKSGLPSDRFSAERTGGSVSTLTIQRTQQEDSAVYLCASSLASGVGEQYFGPGTRLTVT.

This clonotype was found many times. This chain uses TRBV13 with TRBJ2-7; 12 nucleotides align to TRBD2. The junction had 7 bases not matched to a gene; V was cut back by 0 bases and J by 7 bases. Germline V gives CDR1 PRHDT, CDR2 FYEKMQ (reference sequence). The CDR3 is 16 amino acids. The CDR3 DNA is TGTGCCAGCAGCTTAGGTGCTAGCGGGAGGGCCGGGGAGCAGTACTTC. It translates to CASSLGASGRAGEQYF. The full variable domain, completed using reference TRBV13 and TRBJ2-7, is AAGVIQSPRHLIKEKRETATLKCYPIPRHDTVYWYQQGPGQDPQFLISFYEKMQSDKGSIPDRFSAQQFSDYHSELNMSSLELGDSALYFCASSLGASGRAGEQYFGPGTRLTVT.

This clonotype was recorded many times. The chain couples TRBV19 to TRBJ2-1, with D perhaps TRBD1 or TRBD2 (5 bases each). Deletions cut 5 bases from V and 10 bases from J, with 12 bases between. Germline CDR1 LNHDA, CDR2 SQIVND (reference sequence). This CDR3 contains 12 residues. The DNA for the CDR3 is TGTGCCAGTAGTCGGGACCTTGGAGAGCAGTTCTTC. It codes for CASSRDLGEQFF. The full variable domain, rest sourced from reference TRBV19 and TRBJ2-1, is DGGITQSPKYLFRKEGQNVTLSCEQNLNHDAMYWYRQDPGQGLRLIYYSQIVNDFQKGDIAEGYSVSREKKESFPLTVTSAQKNPTAFYLCASSRDLGEQFFGPGTRLTVL.

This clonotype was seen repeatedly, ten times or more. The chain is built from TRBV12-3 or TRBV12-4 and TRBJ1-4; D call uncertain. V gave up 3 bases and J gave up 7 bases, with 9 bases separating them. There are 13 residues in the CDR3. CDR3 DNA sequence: TGTGCCAGCAGTTTCCCCGGGTCTGAAAAACTGTTTTTT. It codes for CASSFPGSEKLFF.

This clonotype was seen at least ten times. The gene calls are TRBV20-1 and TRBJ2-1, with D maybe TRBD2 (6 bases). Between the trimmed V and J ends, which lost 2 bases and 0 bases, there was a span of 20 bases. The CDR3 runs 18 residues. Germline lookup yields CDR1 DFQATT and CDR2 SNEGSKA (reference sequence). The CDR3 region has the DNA TGCAGTGCTAGAATCTCGTTAGGAGGGGCGTACTCCTACAATGAGCAGTTCTTC. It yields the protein CSARISLGGAYSYNEQFF.

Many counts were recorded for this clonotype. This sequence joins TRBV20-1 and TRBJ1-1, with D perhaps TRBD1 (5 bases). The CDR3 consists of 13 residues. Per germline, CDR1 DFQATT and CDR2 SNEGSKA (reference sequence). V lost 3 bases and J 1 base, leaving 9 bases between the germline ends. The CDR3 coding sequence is TGCAGTGCTAGCCACGACAGGAACACTGAAGCTTTCTTT. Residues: CSASHDRNTEAFF.

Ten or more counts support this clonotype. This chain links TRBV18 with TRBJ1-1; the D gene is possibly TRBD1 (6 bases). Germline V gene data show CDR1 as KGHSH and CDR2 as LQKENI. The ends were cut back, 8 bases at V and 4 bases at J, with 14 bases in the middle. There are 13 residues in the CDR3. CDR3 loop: CASSLGGGTEAFF. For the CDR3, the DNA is TGTGCCAGCAGCTTAGGGGGAGGCACTGAAGCTTTCTTT.

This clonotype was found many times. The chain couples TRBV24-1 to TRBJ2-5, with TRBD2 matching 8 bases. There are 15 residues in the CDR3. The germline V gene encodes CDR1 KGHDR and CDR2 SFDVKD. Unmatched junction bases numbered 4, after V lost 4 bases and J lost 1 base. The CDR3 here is CATSEPTSGQETQYF. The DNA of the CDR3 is TGTGCCACCAGTGAACCTACTAGCGGCCAAGAGACCCAGTACTTC.

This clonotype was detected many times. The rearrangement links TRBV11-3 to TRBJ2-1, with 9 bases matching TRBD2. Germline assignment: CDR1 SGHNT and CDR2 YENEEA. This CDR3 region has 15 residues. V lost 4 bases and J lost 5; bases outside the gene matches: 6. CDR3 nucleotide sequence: TGTGCCAGCAGCTGGGGGACTAGCCTAGACAATGAGCAGTTCTTC. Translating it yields CASSWGTSLDNEQFF.

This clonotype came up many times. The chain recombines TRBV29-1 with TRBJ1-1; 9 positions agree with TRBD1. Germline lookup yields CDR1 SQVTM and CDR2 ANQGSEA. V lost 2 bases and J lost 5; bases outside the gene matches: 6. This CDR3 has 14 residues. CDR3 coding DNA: TGCAGCGTTGAATCTGGACAGGGGATTACTGAAGCTTTCTTT. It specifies CSVESGQGITEAFF. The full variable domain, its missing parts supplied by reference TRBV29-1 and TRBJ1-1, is SAVISQKPSRDICQRGTSLTIQCQVDSQVTMMFWYRQQPGQSLTLIATANQGSEATYESGFVIDKFPISRPNLTFSTLTVSNMSPEDSSIYLCSVESGQGITEAFFGQGTRLTVV.

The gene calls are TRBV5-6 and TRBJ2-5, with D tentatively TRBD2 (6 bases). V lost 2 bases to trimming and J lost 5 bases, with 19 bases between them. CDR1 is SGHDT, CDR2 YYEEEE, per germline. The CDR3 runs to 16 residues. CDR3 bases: TGTGCCAGCAGCTTTGGGAGGAGGGCCCATGGGGAGACCCAGTACTTC. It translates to CASSFGRRAHGETQYF.

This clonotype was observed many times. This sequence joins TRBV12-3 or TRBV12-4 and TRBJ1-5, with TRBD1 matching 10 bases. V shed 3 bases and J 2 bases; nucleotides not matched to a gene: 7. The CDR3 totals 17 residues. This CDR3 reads CASSFRGTGVGNQPQHF. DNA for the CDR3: TGTGCCAGCAGTTTCCGTGGGACAGGGGTAGGCAATCAGCCCCAGCATTTT.

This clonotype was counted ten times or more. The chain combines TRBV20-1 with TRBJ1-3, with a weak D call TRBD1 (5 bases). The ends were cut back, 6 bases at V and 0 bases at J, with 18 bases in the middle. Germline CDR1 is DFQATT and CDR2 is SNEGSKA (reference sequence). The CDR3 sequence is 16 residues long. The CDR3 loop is CSALGTRDDSGNTIYF. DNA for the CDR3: TGCAGTGCCCTGGGAACAAGGGACGACTCTGGAAACACCATATATTTT.

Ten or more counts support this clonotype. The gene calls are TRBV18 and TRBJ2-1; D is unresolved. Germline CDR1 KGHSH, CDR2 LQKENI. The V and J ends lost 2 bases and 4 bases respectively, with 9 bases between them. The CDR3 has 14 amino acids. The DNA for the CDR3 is TGTGCCAGCTCACCATTAACGGAATACAATGAGCAGTTCTTC. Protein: CASSPLTEYNEQFF.

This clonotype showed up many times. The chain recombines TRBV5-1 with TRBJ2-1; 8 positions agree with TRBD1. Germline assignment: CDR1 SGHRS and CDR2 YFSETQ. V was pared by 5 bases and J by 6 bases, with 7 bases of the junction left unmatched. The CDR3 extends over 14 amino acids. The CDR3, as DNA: TGCGCCAGCAGGGCAGGGGGCGACATCAATGAGCAGTTCTTC. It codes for CASRAGGDINEQFF.

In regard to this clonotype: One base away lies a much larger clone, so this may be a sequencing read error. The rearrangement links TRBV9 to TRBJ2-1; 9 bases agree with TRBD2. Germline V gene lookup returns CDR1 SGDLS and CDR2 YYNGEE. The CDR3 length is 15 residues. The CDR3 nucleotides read TGTGCCAGCAGCGTAGTCGGGACTAGCTACAATGAGCAGTCCTTC. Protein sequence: CASSVVGTSYNEQSF.

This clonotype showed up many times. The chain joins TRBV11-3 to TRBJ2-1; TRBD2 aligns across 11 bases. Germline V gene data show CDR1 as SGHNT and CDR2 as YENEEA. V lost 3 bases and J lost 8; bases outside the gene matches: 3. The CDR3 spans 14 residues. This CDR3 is CASSLGTSGDEQFF. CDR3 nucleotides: TGTGCCAGCAGCTTGGGGACTAGCGGTGATGAGCAGTTCTTC.

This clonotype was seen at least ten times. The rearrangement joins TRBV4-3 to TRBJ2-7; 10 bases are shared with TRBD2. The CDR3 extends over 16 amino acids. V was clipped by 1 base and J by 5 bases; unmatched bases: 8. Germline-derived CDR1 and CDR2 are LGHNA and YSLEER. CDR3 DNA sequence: TGCGCCAGCAGCCAAGCGGGGGAGAGCGGGGGGGACGAGCAGTACTTC. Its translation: CASSQAGESGGDEQYF.

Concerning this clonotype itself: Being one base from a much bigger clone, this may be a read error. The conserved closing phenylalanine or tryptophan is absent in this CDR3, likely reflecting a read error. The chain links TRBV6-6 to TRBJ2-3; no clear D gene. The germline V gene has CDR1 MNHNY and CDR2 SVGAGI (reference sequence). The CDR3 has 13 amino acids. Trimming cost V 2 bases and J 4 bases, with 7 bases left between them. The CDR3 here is CASSYHVADTQYL. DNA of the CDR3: TGTGCCAGCAGTTACCATGTGGCAGATACGCAGTATCTT.

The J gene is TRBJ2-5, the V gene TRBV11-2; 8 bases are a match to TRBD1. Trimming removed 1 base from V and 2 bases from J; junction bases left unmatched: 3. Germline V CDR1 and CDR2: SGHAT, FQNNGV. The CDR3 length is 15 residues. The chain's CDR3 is CASSLGQGSQETQYF. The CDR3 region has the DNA TGTGCCAGCAGCTTAGGACAGGGGTCGCAAGAGACCCAGTACTTC.

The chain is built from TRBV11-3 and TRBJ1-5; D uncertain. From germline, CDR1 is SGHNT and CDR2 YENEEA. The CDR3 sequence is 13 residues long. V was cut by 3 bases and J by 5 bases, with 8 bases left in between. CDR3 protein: CASSLIVDQPQHF. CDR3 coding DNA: TGTGCCAGCAGCTTGATTGTCGATCAGCCCCAGCATTTT.

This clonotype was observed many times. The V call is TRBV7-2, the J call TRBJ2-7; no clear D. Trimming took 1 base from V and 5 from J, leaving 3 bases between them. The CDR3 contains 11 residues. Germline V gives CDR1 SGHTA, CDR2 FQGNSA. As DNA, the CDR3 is TGTGCCAGCAGCTTAGGAGACGAGCAGTACTTC. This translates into CASSLGDEQYF.

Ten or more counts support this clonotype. The CDR3 sequence: CASYTGGRTEAFF. The CDR3 DNA reads TGTGCCAGCTATACAGGGGGCAGGACTGAAGCTTTCTTT. V gene TRBV12-3 or TRBV12-4 combines with J gene TRBJ1-1; 9 bases align to TRBD1. The V segment lost 8 bases and the J segment 5 bases; nucleotides outside the gene matches: 6. CDR3 size: 13 residues.

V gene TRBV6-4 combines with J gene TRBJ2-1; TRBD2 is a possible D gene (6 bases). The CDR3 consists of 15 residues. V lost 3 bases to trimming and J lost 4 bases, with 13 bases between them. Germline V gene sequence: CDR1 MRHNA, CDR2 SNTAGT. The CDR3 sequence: CASSEGTGEYNEQFF. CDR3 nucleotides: TGTGCCAGCAGTGAGGGGACTGGCGAATACAATGAGCAGTTCTTC.

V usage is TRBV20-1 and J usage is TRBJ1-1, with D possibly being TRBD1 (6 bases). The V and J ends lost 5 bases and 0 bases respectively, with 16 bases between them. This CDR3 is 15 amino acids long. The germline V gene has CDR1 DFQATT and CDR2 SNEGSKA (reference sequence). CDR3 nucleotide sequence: TGCAGTGCTCCCCACGAACCAGGGGTGAACACTGAAGCTTTCTTT. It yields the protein CSAPHEPGVNTEAFF.

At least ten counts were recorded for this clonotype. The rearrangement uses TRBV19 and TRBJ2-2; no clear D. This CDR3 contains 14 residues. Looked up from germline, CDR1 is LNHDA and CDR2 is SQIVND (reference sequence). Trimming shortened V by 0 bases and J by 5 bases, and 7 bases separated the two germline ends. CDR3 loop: CASSIDNWTGELFF. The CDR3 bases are TGTGCCAGTAGTATAGATAACTGGACCGGGGAGCTGTTTTTT.